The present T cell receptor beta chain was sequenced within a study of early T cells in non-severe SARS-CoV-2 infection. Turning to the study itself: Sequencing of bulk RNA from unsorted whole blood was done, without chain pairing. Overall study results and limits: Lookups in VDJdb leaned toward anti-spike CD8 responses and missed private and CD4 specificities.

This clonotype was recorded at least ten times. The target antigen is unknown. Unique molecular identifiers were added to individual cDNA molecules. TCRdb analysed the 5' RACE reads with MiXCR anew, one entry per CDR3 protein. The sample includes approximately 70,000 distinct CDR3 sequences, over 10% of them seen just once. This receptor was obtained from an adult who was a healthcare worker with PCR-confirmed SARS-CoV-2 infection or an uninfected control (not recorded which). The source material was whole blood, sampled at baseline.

The CDR3 reads CASSFLGGSSTDTQYF. The CDR3 region has the DNA TGTGCCAGCAGCTTCCTGGGGGGTTCTAGCACAGATACGCAGTATTTT. The V gene is TRBV7-2, the J gene TRBJ2-3; D possibly corresponds to TRBD2 (6 bases). Germline CDR1 is SGHTA and CDR2 is FQGNSA. The CDR3 runs 16 residues. V lost 3 bases and J 0 bases, leaving 13 bases between the germline ends. The whole variable domain, filled in from reference TRBV7-2 and TRBJ2-3, reads GAGVSQSPSNKVTEKGKDVELRCDPISGHTALYWYRQSLGQGLEFLIYFQGNSAPDKSGLPSDRFSAERTGGSVSTLTIQRTQQEDSAVYLCASSFLGGSSTDTQYFGPGTRLTVL.